Listed below are T cell receptor beta chains from one sample, sequenced in a study of vaccination effects on CD4 cells after COVID-19. The assay was immunoSEQ multiplex PCR, and TCRdb's table has in-frame clones only and misses some. Found here are approximately 29,000 clones, over 70% of them singletons; the top ten hold about 15%. Antigen specificity for these receptors is unknown. The sequencing here drew on CD4+ T cells from PBMCs cultured without peptide, taken after COVID-19 vaccination. The receptor set was obtained from a human donor who received a COVID-19 vaccine. CDR3s include the opening cysteine and the closing phenylalanine or tryptophan. Each record gives: J gene, V gene, CDR3 protein.

j_call: TRBJ2-1; v_call: TRBV30; cdr3_aa: CAWNRATYNEQFF
j_call: TRBJ1-3; v_call: TRBV6-5; cdr3_aa: CASSSPSSGNTIYF
j_call: TRBJ2-7; v_call: TRBV3-1/TRBV3-2; cdr3_aa: CASSVGQGATYEQYF
j_call: TRBJ1-2; v_call: TRBV4-3; cdr3_aa: CASSQEGRAHYGYTF
j_call: TRBJ2-7; v_call: TRBV15; cdr3_aa: CATSRGVQQYF
j_call: TRBJ2-7; v_call: TRBV29-1; cdr3_aa: CSVGSAGLINEQYF
j_call: TRBJ1-2; v_call: TRBV10-3; cdr3_aa: CAIRVGETGFYGYTF
j_call: TRBJ2-3; v_call: TRBV3-1/TRBV3-2; cdr3_aa: CASSLLAGGTDTQYF
j_call: TRBJ1-2; v_call: TRBV29-1; cdr3_aa: CSALPRNRAGYTF
j_call: TRBJ1-6; v_call: TRBV2; cdr3_aa: CASNGESRSPLHF
j_call: TRBJ2-7; v_call: TRBV14; cdr3_aa: CASSQGILAGGTYEQYF
j_call: TRBJ1-4; v_call: TRBV11-2; cdr3_aa: CASSFGWDMGEKLFF
j_call: TRBJ2-7; v_call: TRBV20-1; cdr3_aa: CSASIWEVNEQYF
j_call: TRBJ2-3; v_call: TRBV6-4; cdr3_aa: CASSDLGLAQNTQYF
j_call: TRBJ1-5; v_call: TRBV2; cdr3_aa: CASSVGQVGNQPQHF
j_call: TRBJ1-2; v_call: TRBV6-5; cdr3_aa: CASRNAGSQGGYTF
j_call: TRBJ1-2; v_call: TRBV5-1; cdr3_aa: CASSLGANYGYTF
j_call: TRBJ2-5; v_call: TRBV2; cdr3_aa: CASSTSRGRETQYF
j_call: TRBJ2-1; v_call: TRBV7-9; cdr3_aa: CASSLGDRKNNEQFF
j_call: TRBJ1-5; v_call: TRBV5-1; cdr3_aa: CASSPDPGGEQPQHF
j_call: TRBJ1-6; v_call: TRBV3-1/TRBV3-2; cdr3_aa: CASSEPNSPLHF
j_call: TRBJ2-3; v_call: TRBV3-1/TRBV3-2; cdr3_aa: CASSQGLDTQYF
j_call: TRBJ1-3; v_call: TRBV9; cdr3_aa: CASSVGVQGPTRGNTIYF
j_call: TRBJ1-1; v_call: TRBV29-1; cdr3_aa: CDDGHTEAFF
j_call: TRBJ1-6; v_call: TRBV5-4; cdr3_aa: CASSLAGGTSSYNSPLHF
j_call: TRBJ2-1; v_call: TRBV11-2; cdr3_aa: CASSPTRGGKTYNEQFF
j_call: TRBJ1-2; v_call: TRBV7-9; cdr3_aa: CASSSAVGGYTF
j_call: TRBJ2-7; v_call: TRBV11-2; cdr3_aa: CASSPAGRAYEQYF
j_call: TRBJ1-6; v_call: TRBV5-4; cdr3_aa: CASSSNPTGDSPLHF
j_call: TRBJ2-3; v_call: TRBV7-2; cdr3_aa: CASSPMTRGYGDTQYF
j_call: TRBJ2-1; v_call: TRBV27; cdr3_aa: CASSLVSGLAGIVSYNEQFF
j_call: TRBJ2-7; v_call: TRBV20-1; cdr3_aa: CSASDGSYEQYF
j_call: TRBJ2-7; v_call: TRBV7-2; cdr3_aa: CASRGTSGYEQYF
j_call: TRBJ2-1; v_call: TRBV6-5; cdr3_aa: CASSYSGASSYNEQFF
j_call: TRBJ1-1; v_call: TRBV6-5; cdr3_aa: CASRAATANTEAFF
j_call: TRBJ1-1; v_call: TRBV20-1; cdr3_aa: CSATDVRGIEAFF
j_call: TRBJ1-2; v_call: TRBV20-1; cdr3_aa: CSATGQGYTF
j_call: TRBJ2-6; v_call: TRBV27; cdr3_aa: CASSFNVRAGANVLTF
j_call: TRBJ2-3; v_call: TRBV29-1; cdr3_aa: CSVGREWDTQYF
j_call: TRBJ1-3; v_call: TRBV4-1; cdr3_aa: CASSQRGGPYSGNTIYF
j_call: TRBJ2-2; v_call: TRBV5-1; cdr3_aa: CASNPAGNTGELFF
j_call: TRBJ2-3; v_call: TRBV5-6; cdr3_aa: CASSLGGLQLTDTQYF
j_call: TRBJ1-2; v_call: TRBV28; cdr3_aa: CASSQATETYGYTF
j_call: TRBJ2-2; v_call: TRBV11-2; cdr3_aa: CASRLGAGGRTGELFF
j_call: TRBJ1-1; v_call: TRBV5-1; cdr3_aa: CASGQGLNTEAFF
j_call: TRBJ2-3; v_call: TRBV29-1; cdr3_aa: CSVESSGSTDTQYF
j_call: TRBJ1-2; v_call: TRBV7-9; cdr3_aa: CASSSRVLGYGYTF
j_call: TRBJ1-2; v_call: TRBV5-1; cdr3_aa: CASSVGGEAYGYTF
j_call: TRBJ2-7; v_call: TRBV7-8; cdr3_aa: CASRKQSSYEQYF
j_call: TRBJ1-2; v_call: TRBV19; cdr3_aa: CASTSDRGYSGYTF
j_call: TRBJ2-3; v_call: TRBV7-8; cdr3_aa: CASRIAGGRWDTQYF
j_call: TRBJ2-1; v_call: TRBV19; cdr3_aa: CASSIRGDYNEQFF